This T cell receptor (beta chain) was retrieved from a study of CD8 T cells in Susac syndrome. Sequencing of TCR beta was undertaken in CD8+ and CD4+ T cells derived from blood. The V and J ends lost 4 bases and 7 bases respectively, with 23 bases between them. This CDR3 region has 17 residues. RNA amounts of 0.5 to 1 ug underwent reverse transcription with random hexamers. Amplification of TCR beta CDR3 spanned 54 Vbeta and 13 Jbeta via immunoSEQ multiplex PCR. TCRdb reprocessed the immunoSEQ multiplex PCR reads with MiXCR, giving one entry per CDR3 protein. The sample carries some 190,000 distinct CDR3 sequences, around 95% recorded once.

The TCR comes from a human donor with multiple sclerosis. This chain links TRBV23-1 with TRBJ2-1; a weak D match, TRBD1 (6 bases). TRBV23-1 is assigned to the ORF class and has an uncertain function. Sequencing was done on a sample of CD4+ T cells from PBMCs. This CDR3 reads CASSPPGQFPLKNEQFF. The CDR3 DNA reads TGCGCCAGCAGTCCGCCCGGACAGTTTCCCTTAAAAAATGAGCAGTTCTTC.